Included here is one TCR beta chain sequence, with context. What it binds is not known. No fewer than 7 million PBMCs went into each sample. The data stem from a study of blood T cells in healthy people across ages. Primers used in a second PCR of about 7 to 12 cycles were a sample-barcoded 5' primer and a J-beta primer mix. TCRdb passed the 5' RACE reads through MiXCR, listing each CDR3 protein once. The sample carries 450,000 to 700,000 distinct CDR3 sequences, approximately 25% recorded once. V lost 2 bases, J lost 12 bases, and 21 bases lay in between. The CDR3 extends over 15 amino acids. CDR1 is SGHKS, CDR2 YYEKEE, per germline (reference sequence). The study, taken as a whole, reports: One million T cells yielded diversity estimates that were considered underestimates.

This clonotype was obtained from a woman aged 70-85 years in good health. V usage is TRBV5-5 and J usage is TRBJ2-1, with D perhaps assigned TRBD1 or TRBD2 (5 bases each). Sequencing was carried out using blood. CDR3 in amino acids: CASSFWQGVALGQFF. The CDR3 bases are TGTGCCAGCAGCTTCTGGCAGGGAGTCGCTCTGGGGCAGTTCTTC. The complete variable domain, with remaining parts taken from reference TRBV5-5 and TRBJ2-1, reads DAGVTQSPTHLIKTRGQQVTLRCSPISGHKSVSWYQQVLGQGPQFIFQYYEKEERGRGNFPDRFSARQFPNYSSELNVNALLLGDSALYLCASSFWQGVALGQFFGPGTRLTVL.